Described below is a single T cell receptor (beta chain) sequence and its context. This entry belongs to a study of blood T cell repertoires in COVID-19. Across the whole study: Acute and convalescent COVID-19 samples came from the United States, Italy and Spain. PBMCs, B-cell-depleted T cells, or T cells were the source of the cDNA or gDNA that made up the material.

In the authors' workflow: Reference gene primer amplification yielded estimated nucleated cell counts. Clones were read by immunoSEQ multiplex PCR, and TCRdb kept only the in-frame ones, dropping some. Clonal size and the V and J genes are those of that table, whereas D and trimming came from the DNA. The data hold 230,000 or so clones, with around 80% observed a single time. This clonotype was sampled from a man aged 30 to 45 with active or convalescent COVID-19. Sample: peripheral blood.

As DNA, the CDR3 is TGTGCCAGTAGTGGCGGGTGGACGGAGACCCAGTACTTC. Translating gives CASSGGWTETQYF. The chain employs TRBV19 and TRBJ2-5, with TRBD2 as a possible D gene (5 bases). This CDR3 has 13 amino acids. Germline V gene sequence: CDR1 LNHDA, CDR2 SQIVND (reference sequence). Trimming cost V 5 bases and J 5 bases, with 12 bases left between them.